This T cell receptor (beta chain) appears in the sequencing data of a study of blood T cell repertoires in COVID-19 (TCRdb year 2020). With respect to the entire study: Samples covering the acute and convalescent phases of COVID-19 were provided by collaborators in the United States, Italy and Spain. The prospective study material was composed of cDNA or gDNA derived from T cells, B-cell-depleted T cells, or PBMCs. Subjects who had been exposed to COVID-19, were actively infected with it, or had recovered from it provided the deeply sampled blood TCRbeta repertoires that made up the dataset. The repertoires were released in a freely available public database intended as a resource for research on the immune response to SARS-CoV-2. The samples were drawn from two sources: the first 160 participants of the ongoing ImmuneRACE study, and some 1,300 subjects contributed by 6 global collaborators. The sample metadata nearly always contained a de-identified subject ID, COVID-19 status, age in years and sex. HLA class I and class II types, where available, came from metadata supplied by the sample provider rather than from assay-based typing.

The CDR3, from cysteine to phenylalanine, totals 19 residues. Only the CDR3 DNA is retained, 57 bases long and in frame from the first base. The junction shows trimming of 2 bases on V and 0 bases on J, and the gene matches do not reach 11 bases of it. The germline V gene sets CDR1 to SGHTA and CDR2 to FQGNSA. The immunoSEQ Assay, a bias-controlled multiplex PCR, was used to amplify TCRbeta CDR3 regions from genomic DNA. On the study's bioinformatics: Nucleated cell counts per sample were estimated from amplification of reference gene primers within the assay. To quantify the absolute abundance of each unique TCRbeta CDR3 rearrangement, sequence reads were collapsed and filtered. Productive Simpson clonality was computed per sample as the square root of Simpson's diversity index over productive rearrangements. The immuneACCESS repertoire file appears here via TCRdb, limited to in-frame rearrangements. These files lack a portion of the clones; in checked studies, under half of the deficit traces to unresolved V genes, and the cause of the others is not known. D and trimming come from the DNA, and the V and J calls and clone size come from that table. The sample table contains around 290,000 clones; only one count was recorded for around nine tenths of them. Approximately 2.4% of the sample rests with the top ten.

Participants in the prospective study were aged 18 to 89 years, lived in 24 United States geographic areas, and enrolled through a virtual design. In the prospective study, participants were assigned to cohorts based on the clinical history participants reported in a screening survey and a study questionnaire. Recovered participants in ImmuneRACE Cohort 3 were defined by two consecutive negative NP/OP PCR tests, clearance by a healthcare professional, or resolution of symptoms. In the prospective study, whole blood, serum and a nasopharyngeal or oropharyngeal swab were collected from each participant by mobile phlebotomists. Prospective study participants could optionally give additional blood draws and questionnaires over an approximately 2-month period. Blood samples from the prospective study were shipped frozen or at room temperature prior to DNA extraction. What the authors observed across the whole study: How much clinical and demographic metadata was included differed by source and by participant, and the metadata was provided uncurated.

With respect to this clone: Its binding antigen is unknown. Base qualities are missing; no much larger clone stands one base away.

Sample: PBMCs or T cells enriched from blood (not recorded which). The TCR originated in a woman younger than 35 who had recovered from COVID-19. The V gene is TRBV7-2 and the J gene is TRBJ2-7; TRBD2 lines up with 12 middle nucleotides. The CDR3 here reads CASSLYPPLAGGPSYEQYF. The sequenced DNA: TGTGCCAGCAGCTTATACCCCCCGCTAGCGGGGGGGCCCTCCTACGAGCAGTACTTC.